The rows below give T cell receptor beta chains drawn from one sample of a study of blood T cell repertoires in COVID-19. Clones were sequenced by immunoSEQ multiplex PCR, and TCRdb holds only the in-frame ones, with some missing. The sample lists 60,000 or so clones, 80% to 85% seen once, with over 10% in the top ten. Sequenced: peripheral blood. The receptors stem from a woman aged 80 or older with acute or convalescent COVID-19. The CDR3 runs from the conserved cysteine through the conserved F or W.

>TRBV5-1
CASRAQETQYF
>TRBV4-1
CASSPFGGYEQYF
>TRBV7-2
CASSTGSGNTIYF
>TRBV5-8
CASSESRTSREGTQYF
>TRBV7-8
CASSYSSGANVLTF
>TRBV4-2
CASSRGTGGWYEQYF
>TRBV10-1
CASSDAPGDPYGYTF
>TRBV14
CASSSGLAGAAGELFF
>TRBV3-1/TRBV3-2
CASSPSGSAGELFF
>TRBV19
CASSGTGKNQPQHF
>TRBV19
CASSNSGGHFSYNEQFF
>TRBV6-1
CASSEGTVVNTQYF
>TRBV18
CASSPLRTDTQYF
>TRBV2
CASSGQGTNTGELFF
>TRBV6-5
CASSYGGGEAFF
>TRBV6-6
CASSYQGSSGNQPQHF
>TRBV5-1
CASSLIGTGGYEQYF
>TRBV20-1
CSASLGGGSSYNEQFF
>TRBV7-2
CASSWKQAETQYF
>TRBV5-6
CASSWGTGTEAFF
>TRBV15
CATSRPNAGELFF
>TRBV7-8
CASSLVIGGGGYNEQFF
>TRBV24-1
CATSDASYGYTF
>TRBV10-3
CAISGGQGVDSNYGYTF